The clone carrying this T cell receptor beta chain was detected only a few times. Its specificity is unknown. The data stem from a study of T cell repertoires in cytomegalovirus infection. Study-wide context: Public TCR beta signatures indicated both CMV infection and matching HLA type. Notes on the study in general: Across the ex vivo response, the dominant clonotypes were HLA-C-restricted CMV-specific TCR beta clonotypes.

J gave up 7 bases and V 5 bases, and 13 bases lay outside the gene matches. CDR1 and CDR2 (germline): SGHTA, FQGNSA. The CDR3 has 17 residues. TCRdb reprocessed the reads with MiXCR, giving one entry per CDR3 protein. The sample lists about 160,000 distinct CDR3 sequences, about 22% seen once, with about 25% in the top ten. The sequence derives from a human donor in good health (CMV status not recorded). Some clones in this sample may be carry-over from other donors' samples. The chain has TRBV7-2 and TRBJ1-6; 8 nucleotides match TRBD1. Specimen: CD8+ T cells from cultured PBMCs, collected from culture after CMV antigen stimulation. The CDR3: CASSPLGQGAYNSPLHF. For the CDR3, the DNA is TGTGCCAGCAGCCCTCTTGGGCAGGGGGCTTACAATTCACCCCTCCACTTT.